The 10 T cell receptor beta chains below were found in one sample sequenced in a study of cytomegalovirus exposure and HLA in healthy donors. The PCR used 60 Vbeta and 13 Jbeta primers. Sequencing was performed with immunoSEQ multiplex PCR; in TCRdb, only in-frame clones are kept and a portion is missing. The sample lists approximately 160,000 clones, more than 60% occurring once. The specimen was PBMCs. These receptors all stem from a young woman in good health and CMV-seropositive.

This clone came up once. The J gene is TRBJ2-7, the V gene TRBV29-1, with 12 bases identical to TRBD1. From germline, CDR1 is SQVTM and CDR2 ANQGSEA. J gave up 5 bases and V 7 bases, and 6 bases lay outside the gene matches. The CDR3 runs 13 residues. For the CDR3, the DNA is TGCAGCGGAGGGACAGGGGGCTTTCACGAGCAGTACTTC. Translated, it gives CSGGTGGFHEQYF.

This clone has a handful of counts. This CDR3 is CASSELAGVTDTQYF. CDR3 in DNA: TGCGCCAGCAGCGAACTAGCGGGAGTCACAGATACGCAGTATTTT. This sequence joins TRBV10-1 and TRBJ2-3; 11 bases align to TRBD2. The V segment lost 6 bases and the J segment 2 bases; nucleotides outside the gene matches: 4. Germline lookup yields CDR1 WNHNN and CDR2 SYGVQD (reference sequence). The CDR3 is 15 residues long.

The V call is TRBV6-5, the J call TRBJ2-3, with D perhaps TRBD2 (6 bases). This CDR3 region has 14 residues. V lost 6 bases and J lost 1, with 11 bases in between. CDR1 and CDR2 from the germline V gene are MNHEY and SVGAGI. CDR3 sequence: CASRPPSGTDTQYF. CDR3 DNA sequence: TGTGCCAGCAGGCCGCCTAGCGGCACAGATACGCAGTATTTT.

This chain joins TRBV19 and TRBJ2-5; D is unclear. CDR3 length: 14 residues. Germline lookup yields CDR1 LNHDA and CDR2 SQIVND (reference sequence). V lost 10 bases and J lost 0, with 15 bases in between. In nucleotides, the CDR3 is TGTGCCACCAAAGTCTACCAAAACCAAGAGACCCAGTACTTC. Protein sequence: CATKVYQNQETQYF.

The J gene is TRBJ1-5, the V gene TRBV11-3; perhaps TRBD1 as D (5 bases). Per germline, CDR1 SGHNT and CDR2 YENEEA. The CDR3 consists of 15 residues. Trimming stripped 8 bases from V and 3 bases from J, with 17 bases between. In DNA, the CDR3 is TGTGCCAGCTTCGGGGGTTGGAGTACCAATCAGCCCCAGCATTTT. The encoded protein is CASFGGWSTNQPQHF.

The genes are TRBV9 and TRBJ2-3; 14 positions match TRBD2. Germline loops: CDR1 SGDLS, CDR2 YYNGEE. Trimming cost V 0 bases and J 0 bases; bases outside gene matches: 12. The CDR3 loop spans 21 amino acids. The CDR3 DNA follows: TGTGCCAGCAGCGTAGCCGGGACTAGCGGGAGTAAGGTGGTTAGCACAGATACGCAGTATTTT. Residues: CASSVAGTSGSKVVSTDTQYF. The full variable domain, rest sourced from reference TRBV9 and TRBJ2-3, is DSGVTQTPKHLITATGQRVTLRCSPRSGDLSVYWYQQSLDQGLQFLIQYYNGEERAKGNILERFSAQQFPDLHSELNLSSLELGDSALYFCASSVAGTSGSKVVSTDTQYFGPGTRLTVL.

The chain couples TRBV29-1 to TRBJ1-5, with 9 bases lining up with TRBD1. Germline values: CDR1 SQVTM, CDR2 ANQGSEA. With V trimmed by 1 base and J by 13 bases, 5 bases remained unmatched. CDR3 length: 12 residues. CDR3 nucleotides: TGCAGCGTTGAAGCGGGTGGACAGGGGCAGCATTTT. Translated, it gives CSVEAGGQGQHF.

The rearrangement links TRBV1 to TRBJ2-7; the DNA was not compared with TRBD2, the D call given in the table. TRBV1 constitutes a pseudogene. This CDR3 has 12 residues. CDR3 nucleotide sequence: TGCACCAGCAGCCCCCCTGCGGACGAGCAGTACTTC. Translating gives CTSSPPADEQYF.

There are a few counts of this clone. The chain uses TRBV5-1 and TRBJ2-5, with D tentatively TRBD2 (7 bases). CDR3 length: 16 amino acids. CDR1 is SGHRS, CDR2 YFSETQ, per germline. The germline V and J ends were trimmed by 4 bases and 3 bases, with 19 bases remaining between them. The CDR3 reads CASSTRGARGKETQYF. The CDR3 coding sequence is TGCGCCAGCAGCACCCGGGGGGCTCGCGGGAAAGAGACCCAGTACTTC.

J is TRBJ1-2 and V is TRBV6-1; D possibly corresponds to TRBD1 (5 bases). Trimming left V 4 bases short and J 8 bases short, with 17 bases between. The germline gives CDR1 MNHNS, CDR2 SASEGT. The CDR3 runs to 14 residues. CDR3 sequence: CASSGERGADGYTF. In nucleotides, the CDR3 is TGTGCCAGCAGTGGAGAACGTGGGGCTGACGGCTACACCTTC.